This TCR beta chain stems from a study of ipilimumab plus nivolumab after autologous stem cell transplantation. Data came from immunoSEQ multiplex PCR; TCRdb stores just in-frame clones and leaves some out. The table has about 84,000 clones, about 83% seen once. The V end was cut by 8 bases, the J end by 4 bases, with 17 bases between. Germline V CDR1 and CDR2: MNHNS, SASEGT. The CDR3 has 14 amino acids. Checkpoint therapy with ipilimumab 1 mg/kg began 14 to 28 days after transplant. This sequence originates from a male donor with diffuse large B-cell lymphoma. V gene TRBV6-1 combines with J gene TRBJ1-1; perhaps TRBD1 as D (5 bases). The sequences come from PBMCs, collected in a trial of ipilimumab plus nivolumab as post-transplant consolidation. In DNA form, the CDR3 reads TGTGCCAGCTTGTCAGTGAGTGGGGGCACTGAAGCTTTCTTT. Encoded protein: CASLSVSGGTEAFF.